This T cell receptor (beta chain) was identified in a study of CXCR3-negative and CXCR3-positive naive CD8 T cells. Broader study findings: Against CXCR3-negative naive cells, CXCR3-positive naive cells showed more hydrophobic TRB CDR3s. The study inferred TCR strength from TRB CDR3 properties and found comparable surface CD5 between naive subsets. Fresh PBMCs served for most assays, and CXCR3 expression fell partially after cryopreservation.

Note on this clonotype: Its target is not known.

UMI-labeled 5' RACE TRB cDNA libraries were prepared from the cells. TCRdb reprocessed the 5' RACE reads, keeping one entry per CDR3 protein, no DNA. This table lists some 150,000 distinct CDR3 sequences. Every CD8+ subset sample held a few hundred thousand flow-sorted cells, done in triplicate. Naivety in CD8+ T cells corresponded to a CD45RO-CCR7+CD27+CD95- phenotype. The CDR3 consists of 11 residues. Looked up from germline, CDR1 is SQVTM and CDR2 is ANQGSEA. The chain has TRBV29-1 and TRBJ2-7. Sequenced input: naive CXCR3+ CD8+ T cells from blood. Subset meaning: CD45RO-CCR7+CD27+CD95- naive CD8+ T cells expressing CXCR3 (TNR3+). This clonotype was sampled from a human donor in good health. Some clones in this sample may be carry-over from other donors' samples. The CDR3 region is CSVVRDYKQYF.